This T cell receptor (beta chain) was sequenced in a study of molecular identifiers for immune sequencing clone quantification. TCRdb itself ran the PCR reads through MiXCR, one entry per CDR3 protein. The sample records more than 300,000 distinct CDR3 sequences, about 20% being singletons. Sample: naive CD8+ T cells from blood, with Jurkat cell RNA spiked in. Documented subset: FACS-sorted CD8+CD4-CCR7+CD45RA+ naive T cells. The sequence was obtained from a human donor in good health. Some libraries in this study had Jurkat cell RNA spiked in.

CDR3 amino acids: CSVVRDDSYNEQFF. As DNA, the CDR3 is TGCAGCGTTGTGAGGGACGACTCCTACAATGAGCAGTTCTTC. The rearrangement joins TRBV29-1 to TRBJ2-1, with D perhaps being TRBD1 or TRBD2 (5 bases each). The V gene's germline CDR1 is SQVTM and CDR2 ANQGSEA. The CDR3 contains 14 residues. V gave up 4 bases and J gave up 0 bases, with 10 bases separating them.